Listed below are T cell receptor beta chains from one sample, sequenced in a study of a mutant IDH1 vaccine in newly diagnosed glioma. Repertoires were generated with immunoSEQ multiplex PCR, while TCRdb's copy carries only in-frame clones and drops some. Of around 64,000 clones listed, over 70% are singletons. The specimen comprised peripheral blood mononuclear cells (PBMCs), sampled from a glioma patient treated with radiotherapy, temozolomide or both. Receptors were obtained from a woman younger than 35 with glioma. Some clones in this sample may be carry-over from other donors' samples. The CDR3 runs from the conserved cysteine through the conserved F or W.

v_call	j_call	cdr3_aa
TRBV10-2	TRBJ1-2	CASSLGTEYGYTF
TRBV5-1	TRBJ2-5	CASPSYPDWETQYF
TRBV30	TRBJ1-5	CAWKKDRLGVNQPQHF
TRBV12-5	TRBJ2-7	CASGLVGQGYEQYF
TRBV29-1	TRBJ2-7	CSAVLGYEQYF
TRBV4-2	TRBJ1-2	CASSQATGVNNYGYTF
TRBV1	TRBJ1-3	CTSSQDKWVIGNTIYF
TRBV5-1	TRBJ1-4	CASSLLSSPTNEKLFF
TRBV11-3	TRBJ2-2	CASSALASTGELFF
TRBV5-4	TRBJ2-1	CASSWGGSSYNEQFF
TRBV9	TRBJ1-1	CASSGQGQSRNTEAFF
TRBV27	TRBJ2-7	CASSPGLAGYEQYF
TRBV5-6	TRBJ2-3	CASSLGEPDTQYF
TRBV6-1	TRBJ2-5	CASSVIAGGQETQYF
TRBV29-1	TRBJ2-7	CSVVRVHEQYF
TRBV5-1	TRBJ2-3	CASSRVDGTQYF
TRBV5-1	TRBJ2-5	CASSTPGGETQYF
TRBV6-5	TRBJ1-1	CASSAWEGVNTEAFF
TRBV2	TRBJ2-7	CASSENRENEQYF
TRBV29-1	TRBJ1-1	CSASPGARGTEAFF
TRBV19	TRBJ2-7	CASTLSHRDTRDEQYF